This TCR beta chain was sequenced for a study of T cell responses to AZD1222 COVID-19 vaccine (dated by TCRdb to the early 2020s). Regarding the study in general: AZD1222 recipients given second doses at about 4 weeks or at about 12 weeks were pooled, since spike-specific TCR depth and breadth were not found to differ between the two schedules. Enrollment into the trials was organized by age into subgroups of 18-55, 56-69 and 70-plus years, and those subgroups contained approximately 150, 30 and 60 TCR-sequenced participants, respectively. TCR sequencing was performed for roughly 240 trial participants, of whom around 210 were given two doses of AZD1222 and around 26 were given two doses of MenACWY control vaccine. The study at large found these results: Participants were mostly white British and included more females than males, and it was suggested by the authors that clonal diversity may have been underestimated. After two AZD1222 doses, both the breadth and the depth of spike-specific TCRs were significantly higher than at day 0 and than in MenACWY recipients. CD4 TCRs associated with the vaccine covered the entire spike protein, and the dominant responses were in regions 160-218 and 743-854. In the small 56-69-year group, the increase in depth fell short of significance, most likely because of low power. Conclusions about previously exposed vaccinees are limited because only 6 or 7 AZD1222 recipients were SARS-CoV-2 seropositive at baseline. Nearly half of unique spike-specific TCRs reportedly recognized epitopes outside regions mutated in the B.1.351 and B.1.1.7 variants. Because no day 14 peak-response samples were available, repertoires were characterized only after the peak T cell response.

What this sample's time point label stands for: baseline before first vaccination. Vaccinee samples were obtained from the UK trials COV001 and COV002, which included a single-blind randomized controlled phase 2/3 trial of AZD1222 (ChAdOx1 nCoV-19) in healthy adults. For TCRbeta chain sequencing, PBMC samples from trial participants were taken at day 0 and at day 28 after the second dose. The CDR3 regions of human TCRbeta chains were analyzed by immunosequencing. On the study's bioinformatics: TCRs in the repertoires were matched against a reference library of SARS-CoV-2-specific TCRs that had been generated with the MIRA antigen-specificity platform. Breadth meant the fraction of unique TCRs that were SARS-CoV-2-associated, whereas depth meant the fraction of total T cells that were SARS-CoV-2-associated. Using the MIRA data, each spike-specific TCR was assigned both to the spike region to which the TCR was reactive and to a CD4 or CD8 class. Log10-transformed breadth and depth values were compared by one-way ANOVA with Sidak's multiple comparisons tests. TCRdb retrieved this table from immuneACCESS and kept in-frame rearrangements only. Not all clones are present; in checked studies, unresolved V genes account for under half, and no reason is known for the remainder. That table furnishes V, J and clone size, whereas the DNA furnished D and trimming. The table for this sample lists about 180,000 clones; 88% of them were counted only once. The ten largest clones take up approximately 0.5% of the sample.

On this clone: What this receptor recognizes is not known. No qualities accompany the bases; no much larger clone lies one base away.

This receptor was identified in an adult in good health. The input for sequencing was peripheral blood, taken on day 0 of AZD1222 vaccination.

The CDR3 loop reads CGERVIGTGELFF. The nucleotide sequence is TGCGGGGAGAGGGTAATCGGCACCGGGGAGCTGTTTTTT. The chain joins TRBV29-1 to TRBJ2-2; TRBD2 could be the D gene, as 5 bases match. The germline V gene supplies CDR1 SQVTM and CDR2 ANQGSEA. The cysteine opens and the phenylalanine closes a CDR3 of 13 amino acids. Solely the CDR3 DNA is kept, with 39 bases framed from the first base.